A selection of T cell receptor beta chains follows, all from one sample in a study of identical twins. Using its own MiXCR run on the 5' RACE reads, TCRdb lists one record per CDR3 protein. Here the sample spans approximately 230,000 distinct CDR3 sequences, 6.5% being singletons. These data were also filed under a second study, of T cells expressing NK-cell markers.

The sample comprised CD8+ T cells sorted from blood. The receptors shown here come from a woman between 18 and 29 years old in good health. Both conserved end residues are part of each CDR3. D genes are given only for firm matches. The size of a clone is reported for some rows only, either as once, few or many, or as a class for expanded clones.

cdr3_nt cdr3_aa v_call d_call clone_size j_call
TGTGCCAGCAGCCAAGAGGGGACGGGGGGGCCTAACACAGATACGCAGTATTTT CASSQEGTGGPNTDTQYF TRBV3-1 TRBD2 many TRBJ2-3
TGTGCCAGCAGTCCAGGACTAGCTAGCACAGATACGCAGTATTTT CASSPGLASTDTQYF TRBV6-2/TRBV6-3 TRBD2 few TRBJ2-3
TGTGCCAGCAGCCCGGACGCCTTCTACGAGCAGTACTTC CASSPDAFYEQYF TRBV6-1 NA NA TRBJ2-7
TGTGCCAGCACCGGCTCGGGTCAAGAGACCCAGTACTTC CASTGSGQETQYF TRBV6-1 NA NA TRBJ2-5
TGCAGCGCCCCATTTCCAGAGAACACTGAAGCTTTCTTT CSAPFPENTEAFF TRBV29-1 NA many TRBJ1-1
TGCGCCAGCAGCTTGGTCTCGGGGGCCTCCGCGAGCTATGGCTACACCTTC CASSLVSGASASYGYTF TRBV5-1 NA NA TRBJ1-2
TGCGCCAGCAGCCAAGCGACAGGGGGGGTGCGATATGGCTACACCTTC CASSQATGGVRYGYTF TRBV4-3 TRBD1 few TRBJ1-2
TGCGCCAGCAGCTTGGTAGGGTTTAGCGGGTTAACCTACGAGCAGTACTTC CASSLVGFSGLTYEQYF TRBV5-1 TRBD2 NA TRBJ2-7
TGCAGCGTTGTTGTAGCGGGGGTTTACGAGCAGTACTTC CSVVVAGVYEQYF TRBV29-1 TRBD2 many TRBJ2-7
TGCAACCGACCCAGAATGGCCGGGGAGCTGTTTTTT CNRPRMAGELFF TRBV20-1 NA many TRBJ2-2
TGTGCCAGCAGTTCAAGGACTAGCGAGGATGAGCAGTTCTTC CASSSRTSEDEQFF TRBV25-1 TRBD2 NA TRBJ2-1
TGTGCCAGCAGAAAACCCCTCCTAGGACAGGGGGATGAAAAACTGTTTTTT CASRKPLLGQGDEKLFF TRBV12-3/TRBV12-4 TRBD1 NA TRBJ1-4
TGTGCCAGCAGCCACCGGGACATCCCCTACGAGCAGTACTTC CASSHRDIPYEQYF TRBV7-9 NA few TRBJ2-7
TGTGCCAGCAGCCAAGATCTGGCCCTAAGGGGGTACAATGAGCAGTTCTTC CASSQDLALRGYNEQFF TRBV4-2 NA many TRBJ2-1
TGTGCCAGCAGCTTGTGGGCCAACCTATACGAGCAGTACTTC CASSLWANLYEQYF TRBV5-8 NA few TRBJ2-7
TGTGCCAGCAGCTTAGTTGGCAATTTCTACACCTTC CASSLVGNFYTF TRBV7-2 NA many TRBJ1-2
TGTGCCAGCAGTTTATTTGGGGACTCCTACGAGCAGTACTTC CASSLFGDSYEQYF TRBV27 NA NA TRBJ2-7
TGTGCCAGCAGCGCTACCTTGGGTTTAGAGACCCAGTACTTC CASSATLGLETQYF TRBV7-9 NA few TRBJ2-5
TGTGCCAGCAGCCCCCCGGACTGGGAGAACACCGGGGAGCTGTTTTTT CASSPPDWENTGELFF TRBV9 NA few TRBJ2-2
TGTGCCAGCAGCTCAGTAGAGGCACTGAGGGACATACAAGAGACCCAGTACTTC CASSSVEALRDIQETQYF TRBV11-1 NA NA TRBJ2-5
TGTGCCAGCGGTTTAGGGGGCGGAGGGGCCAAAAACATTCAGTACTTC CASGLGGGGAKNIQYF TRBV12-3/TRBV12-4 NA NA TRBJ2-4
TGCAGCTCCTCGAGCGGGAGTCTCGGCGAGCAGTACTTC CSSSSGSLGEQYF TRBV29-1 TRBD2 NA TRBJ2-7
TGTGCCAGCAGTTCAGTCAGCTCCTACAATGAGCAGTTCTTC CASSSVSSYNEQFF TRBV12-3/TRBV12-4 NA many TRBJ2-1
TGTGCCAGCAGCTCCCCGGGACTCCCGTCGGGGTTGCCCCTCCACTTT CASSSPGLPSGLPLHF TRBV13 NA few TRBJ1-6
TGCAGTGCTCATAAGGGACAGCGAAGCACAGATACGCAGTATTTT CSAHKGQRSTDTQYF TRBV20-1 TRBD1 many TRBJ2-3
TGTGCCAGCAGCCTGGGACAGGGGGATGAGCAGTTCTTC CASSLGQGDEQFF TRBV3-1 TRBD1 NA TRBJ2-1
TGCGCCAGCAGCTTGGTGGGCGGGGTACAAGATACGCAGTATTTT CASSLVGGVQDTQYF TRBV5-1 NA many TRBJ2-3
TGTGCCAGCAGTGCCCGACCCGATTTAATTTATGGCTACACCTTC CASSARPDLIYGYTF TRBV12-3/TRBV12-4 NA many TRBJ1-2
TGCAGTGCTAGAGTTATAACTAGCGGGAGGGCAGATACGCAGTATTTT CSARVITSGRADTQYF TRBV20-1 TRBD2 NA TRBJ2-3
TGTGCCAGCAGCTTAGAGACAGCCGACTATAATTCACCCCTCCACTTT CASSLETADYNSPLHF TRBV7-9 NA few TRBJ1-6
TGTGCCAGCAGCTTATTCGGGGGAAGCGAGGCTTTCTTT CASSLFGGSEAFF TRBV7-3 NA many TRBJ1-1
TGTGCCAGCAGTTTTAAGGGGCTAGGGGGCACAGATACGCAGTATTTT CASSFKGLGGTDTQYF TRBV27 NA NA TRBJ2-3
TGCGCCAGCAGCCAAGATGAGGTAGATACGCAGTATTTT CASSQDEVDTQYF TRBV4-3 NA NA TRBJ2-3
TGTGCCAGCAGTCCACTATGGGACATTCGGTCCGTCACAGATACGCAGTATTTT CASSPLWDIRSVTDTQYF TRBV27 NA NA TRBJ2-3
TGTGCCAGCAGTCCGGGACAGCTCTATAATTCACCCCTCCACTTT CASSPGQLYNSPLHF TRBV27 TRBD1 many TRBJ1-6
TGTGCCAGCAGCTTTCAGGACAGGGGTTCTTACAATGAGCAGTTCTTC CASSFQDRGSYNEQFF TRBV11-2 TRBD1 many TRBJ2-1
TGTGCCACCTACTTCATGGGGGGAGAACGGACTGAAGCTTTCTTT CATYFMGGERTEAFF TRBV27 NA NA TRBJ1-1
TGTGCCAGCAGCGCCCCTCGGGAGTTAGATACGCAGTATTTT CASSAPRELDTQYF TRBV9 NA NA TRBJ2-3
TGTGCTAGTCGGCCCGCACGGGGTGCGGATACGCAGTATTTT CASRPARGADTQYF TRBV12-5 NA NA TRBJ2-3
TGTGCCAGCACCCCAACTAGCGGACGTTTCTACAATGAGCAGTTCTTC CASTPTSGRFYNEQFF TRBV12-3/TRBV12-4 TRBD2 few TRBJ2-1
TGCGCCAGCAGCCCCGTCACTAGCGGGGAGTACAATGAGCAGTTCTTC CASSPVTSGEYNEQFF TRBV5-1 TRBD2 few TRBJ2-1
TGTGCCAGCAGCCAAGACAGTCTTAGGGGTGAAAAACTGTTTTTT CASSQDSLRGEKLFF TRBV7-3 NA few TRBJ1-4
TGTGCCAGCATGGGGAGCCTACGCGACGAGCAGTACTTC CASMGSLRDEQYF TRBV6-2/TRBV6-3 NA few TRBJ2-7
TGCAGCGTAGACCGGGACCGTGGTCAAGAGACCCAGTACTTC CSVDRDRGQETQYF TRBV29-1 NA NA TRBJ2-5
TGTGCCAGCAGTCTAAGGGACATACCATCCCCTAGCACAGATACGCAGTATTTT CASSLRDIPSPSTDTQYF TRBV12-3/TRBV12-4 NA few TRBJ2-3
TGTGCCAGCAGCCAAAGGGTGTCCCACAGGGTGAACCTAGCGGTTTACAATGAGCAGTTCTTC CASSQRVSHRVNLAVYNEQFF TRBV3-1 NA many TRBJ2-1
TGCGCCAGCAGCCAAGATGGAGGGACCGGAAACACCATATATTTT CASSQDGGTGNTIYF TRBV4-3 NA few TRBJ1-3
TGTGCCAGCAGTCCGGACAGTCAAGGGCAGTACTTC CASSPDSQGQYF TRBV6-5 NA NA TRBJ2-7
TGTGCCAGCAGCAGTACAGGGGGCGCAGGGAGGCCCCAGCATTTT CASSSTGGAGRPQHF TRBV12-3/TRBV12-4 TRBD1 many TRBJ1-5
TGTGCCAGCAGTTTCGTTCTTAACTATGGCTACACCTTC CASSFVLNYGYTF TRBV12-3/TRBV12-4 NA many TRBJ1-2
TGTGCCAGCAGCCAAGATGGAGAGAGCGCGGGTGAGCAGTTCTTC CASSQDGESAGEQFF TRBV3-1 NA NA TRBJ2-1
TGCGCCAGCAGCCAAGATCGGGGGGACGGGTCGATTATCGAGCAGTACTTC CASSQDRGDGSIIEQYF TRBV4-3 TRBD2 NA TRBJ2-7
TGTGCTAGCAGCCACCATAGCACAGATACGCAGTATTTT CASSHHSTDTQYF TRBV7-7 NA few TRBJ2-3